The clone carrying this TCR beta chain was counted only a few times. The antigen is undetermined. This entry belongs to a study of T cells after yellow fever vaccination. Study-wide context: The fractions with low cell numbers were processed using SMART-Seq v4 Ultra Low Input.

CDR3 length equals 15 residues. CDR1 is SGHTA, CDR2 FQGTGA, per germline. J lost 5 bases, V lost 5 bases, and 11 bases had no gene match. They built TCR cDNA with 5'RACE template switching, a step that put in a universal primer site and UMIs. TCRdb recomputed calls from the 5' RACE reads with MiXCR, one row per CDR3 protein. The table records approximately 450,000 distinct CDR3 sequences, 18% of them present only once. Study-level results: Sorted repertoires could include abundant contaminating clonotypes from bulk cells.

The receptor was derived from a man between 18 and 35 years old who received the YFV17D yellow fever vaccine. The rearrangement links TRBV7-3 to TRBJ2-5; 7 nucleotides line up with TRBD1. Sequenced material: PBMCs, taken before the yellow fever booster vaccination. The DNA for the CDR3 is TGTGCCAGCAGCGACTCAGGGGGATTAGGGGAGACCCAGTACTTC. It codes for CASSDSGGLGETQYF.